The 15 T cell receptor beta chains listed next were all sequenced from one sample in a study of graft-versus-host responses after intestinal transplantation. Responders that carried the CFSE label, some 200,000 of them, were plated with some 200,000 irradiated, violet-dye-labeled stimulator cells. Sequencing used immunoSEQ multiplex PCR; TCRdb keeps in-frame clones, though not all of them. Of 23,000 or so clones listed, roughly 33% were seen once; the top ten hold 9.2%. Material: alloreactive CD8+ T cells from a mixed lymphocyte reaction culture, obtained before intestinal transplant. Subset specified: CFSE-low proliferating T cells sorted from roughly six-day pre-transplant mixed lymphocyte reaction (GvH or HvG direction). These receptors originate from a human patient who received an intestinal transplant.

There are a few counts of this clone. This specimen includes other DNA sequences encoding the same CDR3. The chain combines TRBV27 with TRBJ2-7; D gene unclear. This CDR3 has 13 amino acids. The V end lost 0 bases, the J end lost 4 bases, and 7 bases lay between the germline ends. CDR1 and CDR2 (germline): MNHEY, SMNVEV (reference sequence). The CDR3 coding sequence is TGTGCCAGCAGTTTATCCCAGTCTTACGAGCAGTACTTC. It specifies CASSLSQSYEQYF.

V gene TRBV28 combines with J gene TRBJ2-7, with D perhaps TRBD1 (6 bases). The CDR3 totals 14 residues. Germline V gene sequence: CDR1 MDHEN, CDR2 SYDVKM. The V end lost 4 bases, the J end lost 4 bases, and 14 bases lay between the germline ends. The CDR3 bases are TGTGCCAGCAGTTCCCGAAGGGGGAGTTACGAGCAGTACTTC. The encoded protein is CASSSRRGSYEQYF.

This clone was detected a few times. One end of the junction does not line up with germline, which may come from a read error. This sequence joins TRBV10-3 and TRBJ1-2; D might be TRBD1 (5 bases). The CDR3 consists of 13 residues. Looked up from germline, CDR1 is ENHRY and CDR2 is SYGVKD. The CDR3 nucleotides read TGTGCCAGCAGTTTCCAGGGTAGCTATGGCTACACCTTC. It is translated as CASSFQGSYGYTF.

The rearrangement uses TRBV5-1 and TRBJ2-7, with TRBD2 identical over 10 bases. There are 13 residues in the CDR3. The V and J ends lost 5 bases and 7 bases, in that order; junction bases with no gene match: 6. The germline gives CDR1 SGHRS, CDR2 YFSETQ. The CDR3 loop is CASSRAGGWEQYF. The CDR3 DNA is TGCGCCAGCAGTCGAGCGGGGGGGTGGGAGCAGTACTTC.

The chain uses TRBV6-5 and TRBJ2-1; D remains unclear. The CDR3 is 10 amino acids. V dropped 8 bases and J dropped 7 bases, with 6 bases sitting between them. Germline V gene sequence: CDR1 MNHEY, CDR2 SVGAGI. For the CDR3, the DNA is TGTGCCAGCGGGTCGAATGAGCAGTTCTTC. Translation gives CASGSNEQFF.

This clone was seen a few times. The J gene is TRBJ1-1, the V gene TRBV5-5, with D possibly TRBD1 on 6 matching bases. CDR1 is SGHKS, CDR2 YYEKEE, per germline (reference sequence). Trimming took off 0 bases at V and 4 bases at J, with 16 bases between the two ends. This CDR3 is 16 amino acids long. DNA for the CDR3: TGTGCCAGCAGCTTGGTGGGGGGAGCCAGGGGCACTGAAGCTTTCTTT. Its translation: CASSLVGGARGTEAFF.

This clone was recorded once. The rearrangement joins TRBV5-1 to TRBJ2-2, with D possibly being TRBD2 (5 bases). This CDR3 region has 18 residues. Germline V lookup: CDR1 SGHRS, CDR2 YFSETQ. V was shortened by 2 bases and J by 3 bases, with 20 bases between the two germline ends. In nucleotides, the CDR3 is TGCGCCAGCAGCTTCCCCGGAGTCACCGAGAGGGACACCGGGGAGCTGTTTTTT. This encodes CASSFPGVTERDTGELFF.

This chain joins TRBV29-1 and TRBJ2-5; no definite D call. The CDR3 consists of 10 residues. Germline V gene data show CDR1 as SQVTM and CDR2 as ANQGSEA. The V end lost 6 bases, the J end lost 5 bases, and 7 bases lay between the germline ends. The CDR3 DNA sequence: TGCAGCGTAGCGATGGAGACCCAGTACTTC. Protein: CSVAMETQYF.

In its sample, this clone was seen a few times. Mismatch with germline at one junction end may stem from a read error. The V and J genes are TRBV7-9 and TRBJ2-1; the D is unclear. The germline V gene has CDR1 SEHNR and CDR2 FQNEAQ (reference sequence). The CDR3 extends over 13 amino acids. The CDR3 nucleotides are TGTGCCAGCAGCTTAGTTGGACGCGAATCTTGTGTCTTC. This sequence encodes CASSLVGRESCVF. The full variable domain, completed using reference TRBV7-9 and TRBJ2-1, is DTGVSQNPRHKITKRGQNVTFRCDPISEHNRLYWYRQTLGQGPEFLTYFQNEAQLEKSRLLSDRFSAERPKGSFSTLEIQRTEQGDSAMYLCASSLVGRESCVFGPGTRLTVL.

Notes on this clone: At one boundary the junction diverges from the germline segment, which might be a read error. This same CDR3 is encoded by further DNA sequences in the sample. The chain uses TRBV5-1 and TRBJ2-7; D call uncertain. Looked up from germline, CDR1 is SGHRS and CDR2 is YFSETQ. This CDR3 contains 12 residues. The DNA of the CDR3 is TGTGCCAGCAGCTTGGCGACCTACGAGCAGTACTTC. Translation gives CASSLATYEQYF.

The chain carries TRBV19 and TRBJ2-1; 7 bases map to TRBD2. This CDR3 is 16 amino acids long. With 1 base clipped from V and 1 base from J, the junction kept 4 bases outside the gene matches. Per germline, CDR1 LNHDA and CDR2 SQIVND (reference sequence). CDR3 in amino acids: CASSIVGGRSYNEQFF. The CDR3 DNA sequence: TGTGCCAGTAGTATAGTTGGCGGGAGATCCTACAATGAGCAGTTCTTC. The entire variable domain, with the rest obtained from reference TRBV19 and TRBJ2-1, is as follows: DGGITQSPKYLFRKEGQNVTLSCEQNLNHDAMYWYRQDPGQGLRLIYYSQIVNDFQKGDIAEGYSVSREKKESFPLTVTSAQKNPTAFYLCASSIVGGRSYNEQFFGPGTRLTVL.

The chain uses TRBV30 and TRBJ2-1; D is uncertain. The germline CDR1 and CDR2 sequences are GTSNPN and SVGIG (reference sequence). Trimming removed 5 bases from V and 0 bases from J, with 8 bases in between. The CDR3 spans 13 residues. This CDR3 is CAWAITSYNEQFF. CDR3 bases: TGTGCCTGGGCAATTACCTCCTACAATGAGCAGTTCTTC.

J is TRBJ2-7 and V is TRBV7-6; weak D call: TRBD1 (5 bases). CDR1 SGHVS and CDR2 FNYEAQ come from the germline V gene. The CDR3 sequence is 16 residues long. With 6 bases removed from V and 0 bases from J, the gap between germline ends came to 18 bases. The CDR3 coding sequence is TGTGCCAGCAGTTCAGGCTGGGGCCTCGGCTCCTACGAGCAGTACTTC. This translates into CASSSGWGLGSYEQYF. The full variable domain, with the rest looked up from reference TRBV7-6 and TRBJ2-7, is GAGVSQSPRYKVTKRGQDVALRCDPISGHVSLYWYRQALGQGPEFLTYFNYEAQQDKSGLPNDRFSAERPEGSISTLTIQRTEQRDSAMYRCASSSGWGLGSYEQYFGPGTRLTVT.

In this sample, this clone turned up a few times. The rearrangement links TRBV4-3 to TRBJ2-7, with D possibly being TRBD2 (5 bases). The CDR3 is 13 amino acids. V was clipped by 4 bases and J by 7 bases, with 14 bases between them. Per germline, CDR1 LGHNA and CDR2 YSLEER. The CDR3 DNA sequence: TGCGCCAGCAGCCGCATACTAGTGAGGGAGCAGTACTTC. It yields the protein CASSRILVREQYF.

The chain employs TRBV5-4 and TRBJ1-2; the match to TRBD1 covers 7 bases. The J segment lost 6 bases and the V segment lost 3 bases, leaving 11 bases of the junction unmatched. Germline assignment: CDR1 SGHNT and CDR2 YYREEE (reference sequence). This CDR3 region has 15 residues. The CDR3 protein is CASSSEEGAEDGYTF. The CDR3 nucleotides are TGTGCCAGCAGCTCGGAAGAGGGGGCAGAGGATGGCTACACCTTC.